These 16 T cell receptor beta chains share one sample of origin, sequenced in a study of shared clonotypes between healthy human individuals. The data were produced by immunoSEQ multiplex PCR, yet TCRdb's version contains in-frame clones alone and is incomplete. The profile shows around 2.1 million clones, around 95% of them singletons. The sequenced material came from naive CD4+ T cells sorted from blood. The sample's subset: CD45RA+ positively selected. Every receptor here comes from a man between 18 and 35 years old in good health.

The chain combines TRBV6-1 with TRBJ2-7; D is perhaps TRBD2 (5 bases). CDR3 size: 14 residues. V lost 6 bases and J lost 4, with 16 bases in between. The germline V gene has CDR1 MNHNS and CDR2 SASEGT. The CDR3 here is CASRGSDVKYEQYF. As DNA, the CDR3 is TGTGCCAGCAGGGGTAGCGACGTGAAGTACGAGCAGTACTTC.

The V call is TRBV11-2, the J call TRBJ2-7; TRBD2 matches at 8 bases. The CDR3 contains 15 residues. Germline V gives CDR1 SGHAT, CDR2 FQNNGV. V was pared by 1 base and J by 2 bases, with 4 bases of the junction left unmatched. The CDR3 DNA follows: TGTGCCAGCAGCTTAGTAGCGGGATACACCTACGAGCAGTACTTC. Protein product: CASSLVAGYTYEQYF.

In regard to this clone: Different DNA sequences within this sample yield the same CDR3. The chain joins TRBV27 to TRBJ1-5; TRBD1 might be the D (6 bases). The V end was cut by 3 bases, the J end by 2 bases, with 8 bases between. Looked up from germline, CDR1 is MNHEY and CDR2 is SMNVEV (reference sequence). CDR3 size: 14 residues. CDR3 protein: CASSLGGGNQPQHF. For the CDR3, the DNA is TGTGCCAGCAGTTTGGGGGGCGGCAATCAGCCCCAGCATTTT.

This sequence joins TRBV4-1 and TRBJ1-3; 7 bases match TRBD1. The germline gives CDR1 MGHRA, CDR2 YSYEKL. The CDR3 is made up of 16 amino acids. J gave up 2 bases and V 2 bases, and 6 bases lay outside the gene matches. CDR3 residues: CASSQPRTGPGNTIYF. Here the CDR3 DNA reads TGCGCCAGCAGCCAACCACGGACAGGCCCTGGAAACACCATATATTTT.

The chain is built from TRBV28 and TRBJ1-6, with a weak D call TRBD1 (6 bases). With 4 bases removed from V and 14 bases from J, the gap between germline ends came to 12 bases. CDR1 and CDR2 from the germline V gene are MDHEN and SYDVKM. This CDR3 has 12 residues. CDR3: CASSSFDRTLHF. The CDR3 DNA is TGTGCCAGCAGTTCCTTCGACAGGACCCTCCACTTT.

A note on this clone: The sample holds other DNA sequences that translate to the same CDR3. The chain combines TRBV5-1 with TRBJ1-3; D is perhaps TRBD1 (6 bases). Trimming cost V 0 bases and J 4 bases, with 11 bases left between them. Germline V gives CDR1 SGHRS, CDR2 YFSETQ. This CDR3 region has 15 residues. The CDR3 region is CASSLDQGTGNTIYF. Written as DNA, the CDR3 is TGCGCCAGCAGCTTGGATCAGGGGACCGGAAACACCATATATTTT.

The rearrangement joins TRBV5-1 to TRBJ2-2; TRBD2 aligns across 7 bases. The germline V gene has CDR1 SGHRS and CDR2 YFSETQ. This CDR3 is built from 14 residues. J gave up 6 bases and V 0 bases, and 2 bases lay outside the gene matches. The chain's CDR3 is CASSLEREAGELFF. DNA of the CDR3: TGCGCCAGCAGCTTGGAGCGGGAAGCCGGGGAGCTGTTTTTT.

This sequence joins TRBV30 and TRBJ1-2; no firm D call. This CDR3 spans 13 amino acids. Germline V gene data show CDR1 as GTSNPN and CDR2 as SVGIG (reference sequence). Deletions cut 5 bases from V and 1 base from J, with 11 bases between. This chain's CDR3 is CAWVGRVNYGYTF. The CDR3 nucleotides read TGTGCCTGGGTCGGGCGGGTTAACTATGGCTACACCTTC.

The V and J genes are TRBV5-4 and TRBJ2-5, with 8 bases that match TRBD2. In germline, CDR1 is SGHNT, CDR2 YYREEE (reference sequence). V lost 5 bases to trimming and J lost 2 bases; unmatched junction nucleotides: 5. CDR3 length: 14 amino acids. The CDR3 protein is CASSLSGKQETQYF. The CDR3 DNA reads as TGTGCCAGCAGTCTTAGCGGGAAACAAGAGACCCAGTACTTC.

This chain links TRBV5-1 with TRBJ1-1; unclear D gene. V was clipped by 4 bases and J by 3 bases, with 13 bases between them. The germline V gene has CDR1 SGHRS and CDR2 YFSETQ. The CDR3 loop spans 14 amino acids. This chain's CDR3 is CASSPRQSDTEAFF. The CDR3 DNA follows: TGCGCCAGCAGCCCGAGACAATCGGACACTGAAGCTTTCTTT. Variable domain in full (rest from reference TRBV5-1 and TRBJ1-1): KAGVTQTPRYLIKTRGQQVTLSCSPISGHRSVSWYQQTPGQGLQFLFEYFSETQRNKGNFPGRFSGRQFSNSRSEMNVSTLELGDSALYLCASSPRQSDTEAFFGQGTRLTVV.

The chain joins TRBV6-6 to TRBJ2-1, with TRBD2 matching over 10 bases. Trimming cost V 6 bases and J 4 bases; bases outside gene matches: 6. Germline assignment: CDR1 MNHNY and CDR2 SVGAGI (reference sequence). This CDR3 contains 15 residues. The CDR3 here is CASSSGTSEYNEQFF. Here the CDR3 DNA reads TGTGCCAGCAGCTCCGGGACTAGCGAGTACAATGAGCAGTTCTTC.

V and J are TRBV11-2 and TRBJ1-3; tentatively, D is TRBD1 (6 bases). The CDR3 length is 13 residues. CDR1 SGHAT and CDR2 FQNNGV come from the germline V gene. The ends were cut back, 3 bases at V and 11 bases at J, with 14 bases in the middle. CDR3 nucleotide sequence: TGTGCCAGCAGCTTCTCCTTGACAGGCCCCATATATTTT. It translates to CASSFSLTGPIYF.

The CDR3 loop reads CAWRPGRMEKLFF. The CDR3, as DNA: TGTGCCTGGAGACCGGGACGGATGGAAAAACTGTTTTTT. This chain connects TRBV30 to TRBJ1-4, with a possible D match to TRBD1 (5 bases). CDR1 and CDR2 from the germline V gene are GTSNPN and SVGIG (reference sequence). V gave up 3 bases and J gave up 8 bases, with 13 bases separating them. The CDR3 length is 13 residues.

V gene TRBV2 combines with J gene TRBJ2-1, with 9 nucleotides matching TRBD2. After removal of 6 bases from V and 13 bases from J, the junction contained 16 bases not matched to a gene. The germline gives CDR1 SNHLY, CDR2 FYNNEI. This CDR3 comprises 15 residues. The CDR3 DNA reads TGTGCCAGCAGGTCCGGGACTAGCCCGATAATTATACAGTTCTTC. Translation gives CASRSGTSPIIIQFF.

The rearrangement joins TRBV7-2 to TRBJ2-5; the D is unclear. Germline V gene sequence: CDR1 SGHTA, CDR2 FQGNSA. V lost 1 base and J lost 5, with 8 bases in between. There are 13 residues in the CDR3. CDR3 sequence reads: CASSLGVWETQYF. For the CDR3, the DNA is TGTGCCAGCAGCTTAGGTGTCTGGGAGACCCAGTACTTC.

The rearrangement uses TRBV30 and TRBJ2-5, with 10 bases matching TRBD2. The CDR3 has 14 residues. Germline-derived CDR1 and CDR2 are GTSNPN and SVGIG (reference sequence). Trimming took 0 bases from V and 5 from J; bases not matched to a gene: 3. CDR3 protein: CAWSVLAGAETQYF. Written as DNA, the CDR3 is TGTGCCTGGAGTGTTCTAGCGGGGGCGGAGACCCAGTACTTC.